A selection of T cell receptor beta chains follows, all from one sample in a study of early T cells in non-severe SARS-CoV-2 infection. Using its own MiXCR run on the 5' RACE reads, TCRdb lists one record per CDR3 protein. The sample has about 38,000 distinct CDR3 sequences, approximately 6.6% seen once; the top ten hold around 25%. The sequences come from whole blood, collected at baseline. These TCRs come from an adult who was a healthcare worker with PCR-confirmed SARS-CoV-2 infection or an uninfected control (not recorded which). CDR3s include the opening cysteine and the closing phenylalanine or tryptophan. A D gene is named only where the DNA matches it firmly. Some rows have no size entry. The others give once, few or many, or a class for an expanded clone.

d_call	clone_size	v_call	cdr3_aa
.	.	TRBV28	CASRSLGNAGANVLTF
.	few	TRBV12-3/TRBV12-4	CASSLAGINEKLFF
TRBD2	.	TRBV19	CASSIASGSNNEQFF
.	many	TRBV10-2	CASSESRPLEQYF
TRBD1	.	TRBV11-2	CASSFRWTGSGNTIYF
.	.	TRBV27	CASSLSRGATGTDTQYF
TRBD2	many	TRBV19	CASTGGGAGANVLTF
TRBD1	.	TRBV6-1	CASRDRWNEQYF
.	many	TRBV4-2	CASSQVVSHPEQFF
.	.	TRBV3-1	CASSQDVAYNEQFF
.	many	TRBV14	CASSQERGRYAGELFF
.	once	TRBV15	CATSTGNTDTQYF
TRBD1	many	TRBV20-1	CSVTGQGEVDGYTF
.	once	TRBV28	CASSFGGGLEKLFF
TRBD2	.	TRBV27	CASSTSGTSEQYF
.	.	TRBV6-2/TRBV6-3	CASSYPAGRETQYF
TRBD1	many	TRBV7-9	CASSLGDRERQPQHF
TRBD1	.	TRBV7-2	CASSTYRDRSGANVLTF
.	few	TRBV6-2/TRBV6-3	CASSPPQTQGSAFF
TRBD2	.	TRBV20-1	CSARSLAGFTYEQYF
TRBD1	.	TRBV5-1	CASSSQGAASTDTQYF
.	many	TRBV6-6	CASRPEVGEQFF
.	few	TRBV29-1	CSVEAWQNTEAFF
TRBD1	many	TRBV24-1	CATITDRDPYSNQPQHF
.	.	TRBV7-2	CASSPERGYTF
.	.	TRBV28	CASSEETQYF
.	many	TRBV5-1	CASSLEGVEYEQYF
.	.	TRBV6-6	CASSWTSYEQYF
.	.	TRBV6-1	CASSHTHTQYF
TRBD1	few	TRBV13	CASSRPRQGIHEQYF
.	large	TRBV27	CASKGQGNSPLHF
TRBD1	few	TRBV13	CASSFEQGAGEQFF
TRBD1	few	TRBV18	CASSPPGQGPTGYGYTF
TRBD1	many	TRBV7-9	CASSLGVDRGQTQYF
.	medium-sized	TRBV30	CAWSPPGAGLEAFF
.	many	TRBV20-1	CSAWDPPETQYF
.	many	TRBV10-3	CAISEGWRTTDTQYF
.	many	TRBV20-1	CSAAGTVYNEQFF
.	many	TRBV30	CAWSVHKRANTEAFF
.	.	TRBV28	CASSLYRRTKGETQYF
TRBD1	many	TRBV24-1	CATSDDRGSYGYTF
TRBD2	many	TRBV6-1	CASSDNGRAGDTQYF
.	many	TRBV4-1	CASSPHWGGRSPLHF
TRBD1	few	TRBV18	CASSPDRASEAFF